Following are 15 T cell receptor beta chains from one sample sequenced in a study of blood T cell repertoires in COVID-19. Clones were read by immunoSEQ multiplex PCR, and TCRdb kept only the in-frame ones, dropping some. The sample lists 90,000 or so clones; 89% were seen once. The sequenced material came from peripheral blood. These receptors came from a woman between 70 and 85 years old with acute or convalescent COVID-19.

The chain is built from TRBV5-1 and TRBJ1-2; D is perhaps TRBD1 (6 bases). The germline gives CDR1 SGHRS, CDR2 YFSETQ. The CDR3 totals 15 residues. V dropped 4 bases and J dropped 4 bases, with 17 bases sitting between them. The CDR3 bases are TGCGCCAGCAGCCCGGGTCACGGGGGGCCCTATGGCTACACCTTC. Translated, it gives CASSPGHGGPYGYTF.

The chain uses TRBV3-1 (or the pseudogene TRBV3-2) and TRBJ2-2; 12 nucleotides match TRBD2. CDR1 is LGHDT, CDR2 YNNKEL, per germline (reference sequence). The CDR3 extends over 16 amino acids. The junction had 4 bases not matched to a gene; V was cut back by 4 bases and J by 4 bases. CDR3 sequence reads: CASSRRLAGATGELFF. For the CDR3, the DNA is TGTGCCAGCAGCCGCCGACTAGCGGGGGCCACCGGGGAGCTGTTTTTT.

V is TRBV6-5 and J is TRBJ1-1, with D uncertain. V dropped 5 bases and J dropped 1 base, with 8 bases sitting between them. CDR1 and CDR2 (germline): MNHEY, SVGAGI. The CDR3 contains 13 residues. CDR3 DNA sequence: TGTGCCAGCAGTCCGCGTCAGAACACTGAAGCTTTCTTT. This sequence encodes CASSPRQNTEAFF.

The CDR3 protein is CASSQSGTGGLGYTF. In DNA, the CDR3 is TGTGCCAGCAGCCAGTCGGGGACAGGGGGTCTTGGCTACACCTTC. The rearrangement links TRBV14 to TRBJ1-2, with TRBD1 matching 11 bases. Germline CDR1 reads SGHDN; CDR2 reads FVKESK. The V gene end was trimmed by 3 bases and the J gene end by 7 bases; junction bases not matched to a gene: 7. The CDR3 covers 15 residues.

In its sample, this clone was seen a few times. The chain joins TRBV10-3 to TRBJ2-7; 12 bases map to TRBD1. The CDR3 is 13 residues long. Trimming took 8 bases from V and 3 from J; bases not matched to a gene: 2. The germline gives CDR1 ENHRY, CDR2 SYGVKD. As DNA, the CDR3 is TGTGCCATCGGGACAGGGGGCATCTACGAGCAGTACTTC. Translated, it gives CAIGTGGIYEQYF.

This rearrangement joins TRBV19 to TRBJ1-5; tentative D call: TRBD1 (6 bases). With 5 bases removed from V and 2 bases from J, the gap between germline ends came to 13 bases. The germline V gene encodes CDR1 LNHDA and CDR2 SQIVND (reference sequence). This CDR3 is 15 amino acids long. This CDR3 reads CASSLTGSGNQPQHF. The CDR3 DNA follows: TGTGCCAGTAGTCTCACAGGGTCGGGCAATCAGCCCCAGCATTTT.

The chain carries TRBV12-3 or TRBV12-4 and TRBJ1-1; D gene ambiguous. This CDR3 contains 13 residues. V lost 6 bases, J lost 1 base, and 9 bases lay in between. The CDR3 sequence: CASSAGGNTEAFF. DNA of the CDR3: TGTGCCAGCAGCGCAGGTGGGAACACTGAAGCTTTCTTT.

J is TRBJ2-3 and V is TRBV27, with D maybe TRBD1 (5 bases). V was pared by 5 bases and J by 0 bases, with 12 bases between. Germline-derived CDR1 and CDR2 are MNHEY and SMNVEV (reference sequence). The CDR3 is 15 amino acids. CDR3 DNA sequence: TGTGCCAGCAGTCTATTAGGGGCCAGCACAGATACGCAGTATTTT. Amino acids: CASSLLGASTDTQYF.

The CDR3 loop is CATSDPGTGDQPQHF. The CDR3 DNA is TGTGCCACCAGTGATCCCGGGACAGGGGATCAGCCCCAGCATTTT. The V call is TRBV24-1, the J call TRBJ1-5; 10 bases fit TRBD1. V gave up 3 bases and J gave up 5 bases; unmatched junction bases: 3. The germline gives CDR1 KGHDR, CDR2 SFDVKD. The CDR3 totals 15 residues.

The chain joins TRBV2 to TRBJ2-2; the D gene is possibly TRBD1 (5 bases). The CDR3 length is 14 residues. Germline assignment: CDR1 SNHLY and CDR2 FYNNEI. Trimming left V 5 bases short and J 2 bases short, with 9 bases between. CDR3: CASSQGRNTGELFF. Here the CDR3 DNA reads TGTGCCAGCAGTCAGGGTCGCAACACCGGGGAGCTGTTTTTT.

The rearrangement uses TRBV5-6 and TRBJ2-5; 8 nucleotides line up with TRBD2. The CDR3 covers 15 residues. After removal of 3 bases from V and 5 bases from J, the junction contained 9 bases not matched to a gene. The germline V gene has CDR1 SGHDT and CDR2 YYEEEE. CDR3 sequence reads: CASSWRGAKGETQYF. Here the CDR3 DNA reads TGTGCCAGCAGCTGGCGGGGGGCGAAGGGCGAGACCCAGTACTTC.

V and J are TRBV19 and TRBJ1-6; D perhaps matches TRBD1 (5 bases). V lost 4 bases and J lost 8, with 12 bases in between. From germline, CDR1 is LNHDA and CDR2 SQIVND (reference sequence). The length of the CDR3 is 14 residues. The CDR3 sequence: CASSRTDIDSPLHF. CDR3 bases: TGTGCCAGTAGTAGGACGGACATAGATTCACCCCTCCACTTT.

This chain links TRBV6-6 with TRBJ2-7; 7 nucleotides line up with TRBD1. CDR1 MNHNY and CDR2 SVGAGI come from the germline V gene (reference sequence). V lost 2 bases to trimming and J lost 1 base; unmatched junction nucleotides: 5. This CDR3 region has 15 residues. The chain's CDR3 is CASSYGDSPSYEQYV. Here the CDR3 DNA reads TGTGCCAGCAGTTACGGGGACAGCCCTTCCTACGAGCAGTACGTC.

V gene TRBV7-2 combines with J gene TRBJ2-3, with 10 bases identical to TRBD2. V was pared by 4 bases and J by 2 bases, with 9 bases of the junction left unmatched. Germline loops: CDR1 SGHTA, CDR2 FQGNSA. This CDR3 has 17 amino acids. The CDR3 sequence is CASSSRLAGPFTDTQYF. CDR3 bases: TGTGCCAGCAGCTCTCGACTAGCGGGCCCCTTCACAGATACGCAGTATTTT.

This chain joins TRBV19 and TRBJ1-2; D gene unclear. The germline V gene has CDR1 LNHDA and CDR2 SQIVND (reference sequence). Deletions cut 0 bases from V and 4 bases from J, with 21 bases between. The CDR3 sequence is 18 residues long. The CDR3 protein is CASSIDLIARVQLYGYTF. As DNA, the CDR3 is TGTGCCAGTAGTATAGATCTTATTGCTCGGGTTCAACTCTATGGCTACACCTTC.